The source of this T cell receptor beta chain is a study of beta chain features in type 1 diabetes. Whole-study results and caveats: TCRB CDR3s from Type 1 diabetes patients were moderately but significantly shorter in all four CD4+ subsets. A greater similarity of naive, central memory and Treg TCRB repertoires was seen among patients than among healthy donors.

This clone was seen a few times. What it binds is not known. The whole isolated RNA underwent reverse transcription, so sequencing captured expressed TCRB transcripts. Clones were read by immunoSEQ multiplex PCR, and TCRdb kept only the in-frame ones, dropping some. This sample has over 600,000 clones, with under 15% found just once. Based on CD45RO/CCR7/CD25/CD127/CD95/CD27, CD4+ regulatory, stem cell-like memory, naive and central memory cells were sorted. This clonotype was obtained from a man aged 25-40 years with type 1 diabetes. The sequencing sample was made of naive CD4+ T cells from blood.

CDR3 sequence reads: CSVDGTSQGYEQYF. DNA for the CDR3: TGCAGCGTTGATGGGACTAGTCAGGGCTACGAGCAGTACTTC. This chain uses TRBV29-1 with TRBJ2-7; 8 positions agree with TRBD2. CDR3 length equals 14 residues. V shed 3 bases, J shed 3 bases, and the junction held 7 bases outside the gene matches. CDR1 is SQVTM, CDR2 ANQGSEA, per germline.